The present T cell receptor beta chain was sequenced within a study of blood T cells in healthy people across ages. Study summary: There was about one barcoded beta molecule captured by template switching per two T cells.

Turning to this clonotype: Its specificity is not known.

The study's findings and limits: Among long-lived donors, naive CD4+ cells were more numerous and diversity higher than in aged donors. Possibly, changes in expanded clonotypes were confounded because donor CMV status was unknown.

CDR1 and CDR2 (germline): KGHSH, LQKENI. The CDR3 is 13 amino acids. V lost 2 bases and J lost 6, with 8 bases in between. The use of a sample-barcoded 5' primer and a J-beta primer mix characterized a second PCR of about 7 to 12 cycles. TCRdb recomputed calls from the 5' RACE reads with MiXCR, one row per CDR3 protein. The table lists fewer than 750,000 distinct CDR3 sequences, 47% of them singletons. Isolation yielded PBMCs, at least 6.5 million per sample, in every case. The sequencing sample was made of blood. This TCR came from a man aged 80 or over in good health. The rearrangement links TRBV18 to TRBJ1-5; no firm D call. As DNA, the CDR3 is TGTGCCAGCTCACCAGCAGGTGCTCAGCCCCAGCATTTT. Translating gives CASSPAGAQPQHF.